This TCR beta chain came from a study of molecular identifiers for immune sequencing clone quantification (dated by TCRdb to 2017 to 2018). General notes on the study: For a replicate experiment, RNA from roughly 18,000 or 92,000 naive CD8 T cells was divided into five aliquots, and four of the five aliquots were sequenced. The study was a methods study using CD8 T cells to benchmark molecular-identifier clustering-based TCR repertoire sequencing (MIDCIRS) and TCR RNA copy counting.

This clonotype was counted only a few times. Its target antigen remains unknown. Base qualities are missing; no much larger clone stands one base away. Libraries of naive CD8 T cells were built from anywhere between about 19,000 and 1,100,000 sorted cells, with 10%, 30% or 50% of the purified RNA used. Naive CD8 T cells, defined as CD8+CD4-CCR7+CD45RA+, were FACS-sorted into RLT Plus buffer on a BD FACSAria II. To test detection sensitivity, Jurkat RNA equivalent to approximately nine TCR copies was spiked into samples of about 18,000-1,000,000 naive CD8 T cells. Enrichment of CD8 T cells was performed with RosetteSep CD8+ T Cell Enrichment Cocktail and Ficoll-Paque, after which ACK red cell lysis was carried out. Findings and caveats that apply to the study as a whole: In CMV-specific effector cells, over 99% of molecules were held by clones above 20 RNA copies, whereas under 1% of molecules were held by such clones in naive cells. When barcode sub-clustering was left out, chimeric consensus sequences inflated TCR diversity, with chimeras reaching as high as 47%. A single cell's worth of spiked-in Jurkat TCR RNA was reported detectable even among one million naive CD8 T cells. The sizes of highly expanded clones could end up underestimated when identical TCR molecules share a barcode. Modeling gave about 3.2 recovered TCR RNA copies per cell versus around 10 by digital PCR, implying roughly 30% capture efficiency. The naive libraries included spiked-in Jurkat TCR RNA (roughly 11 copies' worth), and this RNA is not part of the donor repertoire.

Preparation of the library involved PCR. The instrument was an Illumina HiSeq 4000. Bulk TCR libraries were made following a previously described method, with the TCR primers given in Table S5. Purification of total RNA was performed with the Qiagen AllPrep DNA/RNA kit. Reads from multiple sequencing runs of the same library were pooled before analysis. The original pipeline was this. Reads were retained only if their TCR constant sequence matched exactly, and those retained reads were trimmed to 150 nt and grouped according to their 12-nt molecular barcodes. Reads in each barcode group were sub-clustered using a 15% Levenshtein threshold, and a quality-weighted consensus sequence was built for each RNA molecule. Non-functional sequences were excluded, and lower-count sequences lying one edit away from another sequence were also excluded. Based on a fit of two negative binomial distributions, barcode sub-clusters having less than 20% of the maximum read count were discarded. TCRdb took the public reads, trimmed them with fastp at Q25, ran MiXCR for clone calling and kept in-frame beta chains. Each record represents a unique CDR3 protein, reported with the most common genes and DNA among its rows. The V and J calls were not made by the authors but by TCRdb's processing. The table for this sample lists hundreds of thousands of distinct CDR3 sequences; just under 20% of them were counted only once. The ten largest clones capture 0.85% to 0.9% of the sample.

V is shortened by 5 bases, J by 0 bases, and the region joining them spans 16 bases. The CDR3 covers 17 residues, taking in both the cysteine and the phenylalanine. The CDR3 DNA has 51 bases and is translated from base 1. CDR1 and CDR2 are drawn from the germline V gene: MNHEY, SVGEGT. The sequence derives from a human donor in good health. Some libraries in this study had Jurkat cell RNA spiked in. The sample consisted of naive CD8+ T cells from blood, with Jurkat cell RNA spiked in. This specimen's cell subset or site label, per the study, means: FACS-sorted CD8+CD4-CCR7+CD45RA+ naive T cells. The V and J segments used are TRBV6-2 or TRBV6-3 and TRBJ2-2; a confident D gene designation cannot be given. The nucleotide sequence is given as TGTGCCAGCAGTCGTCCGACGCGGCCTACGAACACCGGGGAGCTGTTTTTT. This sequence encodes CASSRPTRPTNTGELFF.